This TCR beta chain was sequenced during a study of T-cell memory formation after mild COVID-19. Across the whole study: Across donors, TCR clusters were largely donor specific.

From the 5' RACE reads, TCRdb called clonotypes with MiXCR, one entry per CDR3 protein. This repertoire shows 400,000 to 550,000 distinct CDR3 sequences, about 23% found once; its top ten account for around 13%. About this clonotype itself: Its target is not known.

CDR3 size: 15 residues. Germline-derived CDR1 and CDR2 are LNHNV and YYDKDF (reference sequence). V lost 6 bases and J lost 2, with 15 bases in between. Whole-study results and caveats: Most CD4+ clones that shrank were in CM and EM, while CD8+ ones turned up in EMRA. There were some responding clones in pre-infection memory, which suggested that cross-reactive memory had joined. Researchers could not confirm that second-wave clones peaking on day 37 targeted SARS-CoV-2.

The sample was PBMCs or a T cell subset sorted from them (not recorded which). This sequence was found in an adult woman who had mild COVID-19 (a few samples of this study predate the infection). Cell type and time point are not known. The rearrangement joins TRBV15 to TRBJ2-3, with TRBD2 as a possible D gene (5 bases). CDR3 in DNA: TGTGCCACCAGAATCGACTACCAGACCACAGATACGCAGTATTTT. This translates into CATRIDYQTTDTQYF.